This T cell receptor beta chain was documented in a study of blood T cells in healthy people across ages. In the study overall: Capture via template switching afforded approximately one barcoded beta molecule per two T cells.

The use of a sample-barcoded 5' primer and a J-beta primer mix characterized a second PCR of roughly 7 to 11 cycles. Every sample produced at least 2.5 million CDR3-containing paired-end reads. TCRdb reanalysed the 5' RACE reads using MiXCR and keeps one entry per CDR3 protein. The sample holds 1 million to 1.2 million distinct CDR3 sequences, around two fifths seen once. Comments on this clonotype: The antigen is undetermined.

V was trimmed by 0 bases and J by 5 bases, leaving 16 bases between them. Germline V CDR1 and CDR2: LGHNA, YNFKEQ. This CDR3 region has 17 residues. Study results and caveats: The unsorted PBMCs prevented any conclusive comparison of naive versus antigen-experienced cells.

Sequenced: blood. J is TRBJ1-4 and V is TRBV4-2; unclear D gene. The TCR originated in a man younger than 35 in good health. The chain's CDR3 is CASSQDEGTEINEKLFF. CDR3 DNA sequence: TGTGCCAGCAGCCAAGATGAAGGTACAGAAATAAATGAAAAACTGTTTTTT.